This T cell receptor beta chain comes out of a study of human T cells and chemical hapten exposure (dated by TCRdb to about 2021). For the study in its entirety: For sensitization, 2% DPC in acetone was applied to a 2 cm by 2 cm area of upper inner arm skin. Patient blood was sampled pre-sensitization (week 0) and at 2, 6 and about 24 weeks after DPC sensitization. Peripheral blood TCR repertoire changes were tracked in vivo in alopecia patients during primary and secondary sensitization to the hapten diphenylcyclopropenone (DPC). About 28 alopecia patients gave blood for TCR sequencing at one to four time points (pre-sensitization, 2, 6 and 24 weeks). Patch testing on the upper back used Finn chambers containing 0.01% DPC, with scoring done after 6 days according to International Contact Dermatitis Research Group standards. Alopecia areata with under or over 50% scalp involvement, alopecia totalis and alopecia universalis were represented in the patient cohort, which was mostly female. Weekly therapeutic DPC doses were additionally applied to the scalp of patients throughout the roughly 23-week study period. Libraries were pooled for sequencing, and variation in per-sample TCR yields was attributed mainly to small differences in library volumes within the pool.

General conclusions and limits of the study: Expanded TCRs formed significantly more large CDR3 similarity clusters than pre-sensitization or healthy control sets, consistent with antigen-driven responses. After repeated subsampling, changes were observed in the strength of the expansion versus patch-test correlation and in the threshold at which the correlation became significant. The number of PT1 expanded TCRs positively correlated with patch test score, significant at thresholds 8, 16 and 32 but not 4. No change with DPC sensitization was found in the number of TCRs above 1 in 1000 frequency, and no evidence of global repertoire structure alterations was found. Because all patients had alopecia, a presumed autoimmune disease, the immune response of the patients might differ from that of healthy individuals.

Library method: RACE. TCRdb records NextSeq 500 as the sequencer. During library preparation, unique molecular identifiers were attached to individual cDNA molecules so that TCRs could be counted quantitatively and reproducibly. For every blood RNA sample, sequencing covered both the TCR alpha and TCR beta chains. On the authors' methods: The median number of TCRs per sample was roughly 98,000, ranging from 23,224 to 690,600. V, J and CDR3 annotation of the TCR reads was performed with the Decombinator software suite. For the PS versus PT1 abundance plots, all samples were subsampled to the same number of TCRs (28,000). TCRs were defined as expanded if absent before sensitization and observed at least eight times at the 2-week time point. The raw public reads went through TCRdb reprocessing: fastp at Q25, MiXCR clone calling, in-frame beta chains kept. Identical CDR3 proteins give one entry, which carries the most common genes and DNA. The V and J calls were determined by TCRdb, not by the authors. The sample table records some 170,000 distinct CDR3 sequences; about 22% of these occur just once. About 7% of the sample goes to the ten largest clones.

The CDR3 has 15 amino acids, counting the end cysteine and phenylalanine. Left in the record is the CDR3 DNA by itself, 45 bases read in frame from the first base. Sequences SGHDN (CDR1) and FVKESK (CDR2) are obtained from the germline V gene. V trim: 4 bases; J trim: 7 bases; unmatched bases: 6. Concerning this clonotype itself: Its antigen is still unknown. Base qualities are not provided; no much larger clone lies one nucleotide away.

The sample's time point label, decoded: patch test 1, 2 weeks after DPC sensitization. Read against the paper, the sample's treatment or condition label means: therapeutic diphenylcyclopropenone sensitization with weekly scalp DPC. At every patch-test visit, the blood draw took place before the patch test was put on. Eligible patients were aged 18 to 70, diagnosed with alopecia, deemed suitable for DPC therapy, and excluded if pregnant. Unfractionated whole blood was collected in Tempus Blood RNA tubes, and total RNA was extracted from that blood. Recombination connected TRBV14 to TRBJ2-1; 11 middle bases align to TRBD2. This clonotype was sampled from a woman in her 50s with alopecia areata. Some clones in this sample may be carry-over from other donors' samples. Sample: whole blood, taken in connection with sensitization to the hapten diphenylcyclopropenone (DPC). The CDR3 protein is CASSPLAGGVNEQFF. The nucleotide sequence reads as follows: TGTGCCAGCAGCCCGCTAGCGGGAGGTGTGAATGAGCAGTTCTTC.